This is a list of T cell receptor beta chains from one sample in a study of blood T cell repertoires in COVID-19. TCRdb's copy holds only in-frame clones and misses some; the assay was immunoSEQ multiplex PCR. Among more than 300,000 clones listed, more than 70% were seen once. Material: peripheral blood. These receptor sequences come from a woman between 25 and 40 years old with COVID-19, enrolled during active disease. Each CDR3 is given with its conserved first and last residue. A D gene is named only where the DNA matches it firmly. Size tells how often a clone was seen (once, few, many) or the class of an expanded clone, and some rows leave it out.

j_call | d_call | clone_size | v_call | cdr3_aa
TRBJ2-7 | TRBD1 | NA | TRBV15 | CATRPGQGSYEQYF
TRBJ2-1 | TRBD2 | once | TRBV7-9 | CASQRRREGNNNEQFF
TRBJ2-1 | TRBD2 | NA | TRBV19 | CASSVGLAGRNEQFF
TRBJ2-7 | NA | NA | TRBV19 | CASSTSASYEQYF
TRBJ2-2 | TRBD1 | NA | TRBV13 | CASSYLTGRTGELFF
TRBJ2-7 | TRBD2 | few | TRBV4-3 | CASAGLAGREQYF
TRBJ1-2 | TRBD1 | few | TRBV6-4 | CASSDSGTGGDGYTF
TRBJ2-1 | TRBD2 | NA | TRBV7-8 | CASSLGVGGLNEQFF
TRBJ2-7 | NA | many | TRBV10-3 | CAIRKDRPPYEQYF
TRBJ2-7 | NA | NA | TRBV18 | CASSPLGQSSYEQYF
TRBJ2-5 | TRBD2 | once | TRBV5-4 | CASSPNPGTTRTQYF
TRBJ2-5 | NA | NA | TRBV19 | CASSIKGQGWGTQYF
TRBJ2-7 | NA | NA | TRBV15 | CATSRLPASEQYF
TRBJ1-2 | NA | NA | TRBV9 | CASSFRSGAEINYGYTF
TRBJ2-3 | TRBD1 | few | TRBV5-1 | CASSLARGQGTDTQYF
TRBJ1-2 | TRBD1 | NA | TRBV3-1/TRBV3-2 | CASSQMDRDLNGYTF
TRBJ2-3 | NA | few | TRBV30 | CAWSYGQSDTQYF
TRBJ2-2 | TRBD2 | NA | TRBV5-4 | CASSEGLAITGELFF